Below, 7 T cell receptor beta chains from the same sample are listed, as sequenced in a study of CD8 T cells in Susac syndrome. RNA in amounts of roughly 0.5 to 1 ug was reverse transcribed with random hexamers. TCRdb re-analysed the immunoSEQ multiplex PCR reads in MiXCR, keeping a single row per CDR3 protein. In the table there are about 440,000 distinct CDR3 sequences, 75% to 90% of which are singletons. The material sequenced was CD8+ T cells from PBMCs. These receptors all come from a human donor with multiple sclerosis.

The V gene is TRBV18, the J gene TRBJ1-2, with 7 bases fitting TRBD1. CDR3 length equals 17 residues. CDR1 is KGHSH and CDR2 is LQKENI in the germline V gene. The trim removed 1 base at V and 2 bases at J, leaving 10 bases unmatched. The CDR3 DNA reads as TGTGCCAGCTCACCACAGGACAGGAGACCTGTAAACTATGGCTACACCTTC. Translating gives CASSPQDRRPVNYGYTF.

The rearrangement links TRBV4-1 to TRBJ1-1; D not certain. CDR1 is MGHRA, CDR2 YSYEKL, per germline. CDR3 length equals 13 residues. V lost 1 base to trimming and J lost 5 bases, with 8 bases between them. DNA of the CDR3: TGCGCCAGCAGCCAAGTCGAGGGTACTGAAGCTTTCTTT. Residues: CASSQVEGTEAFF.

This sequence joins TRBV28 and TRBJ1-5; D gene uncertain. The ends were cut back, 2 bases at V and 3 bases at J, with 5 bases in the middle. The CDR3 extends over 13 amino acids. Germline V CDR1 and CDR2: MDHEN, SYDVKM. CDR3 bases: TGTGCCAGCAGTTTAGATACCAATCAGCCCCAGCATTTT. Its translation: CASSLDTNQPQHF.

Concerning this clonotype itself: The junction departs from the called germline gene at one end, perhaps through a read error. This chain connects TRBV7-8 to TRBJ2-7, with 7 bases identical to TRBD2. The CDR3 totals 14 residues. Germline V lookup: CDR1 SGHVS, CDR2 FQNEAQ. The CDR3 region is CASSFGLVPYGQYF. CDR3 DNA: TGTGCCAGCAGTTTTGGACTAGTTCCCTACGGGCAGTACTTC.

The J gene is TRBJ2-1, the V gene TRBV9; 7 positions match TRBD1. Trimming took 0 bases from V and 7 from J; bases not matched to a gene: 4. From germline, CDR1 is SGDLS and CDR2 YYNGEE. This CDR3 region has 14 residues. The CDR3 protein is CASSVETGVNEQFF. The CDR3 region has the DNA TGTGCCAGCAGCGTAGAAACAGGGGTGAATGAGCAGTTCTTC.

The J gene is TRBJ2-7, the V gene TRBV12-3 or TRBV12-4, with TRBD1 matching 7 bases. V was clipped by 5 bases and J by 3 bases; unmatched bases: 10. The CDR3 spans 15 residues. CDR3 region: CASSKGAGGSYEQYF. For the CDR3, the DNA is TGTGCCAGCAGTAAAGGGGCAGGGGGTAGCTACGAGCAGTACTTC.

The V and J genes are TRBV7-8 and TRBJ2-3, with TRBD2 matching over 11 bases. CDR1 and CDR2 (germline): SGHVS, FQNEAQ. The trim removed 6 bases at V and 4 bases at J, leaving 6 bases unmatched. This CDR3 is 15 amino acids long. The CDR3 region has the DNA TGTGCCAGCAGTTTACTAGCGGGGGAGCCAGATACGCAGTATTTT. Its translation: CASSLLAGEPDTQYF.